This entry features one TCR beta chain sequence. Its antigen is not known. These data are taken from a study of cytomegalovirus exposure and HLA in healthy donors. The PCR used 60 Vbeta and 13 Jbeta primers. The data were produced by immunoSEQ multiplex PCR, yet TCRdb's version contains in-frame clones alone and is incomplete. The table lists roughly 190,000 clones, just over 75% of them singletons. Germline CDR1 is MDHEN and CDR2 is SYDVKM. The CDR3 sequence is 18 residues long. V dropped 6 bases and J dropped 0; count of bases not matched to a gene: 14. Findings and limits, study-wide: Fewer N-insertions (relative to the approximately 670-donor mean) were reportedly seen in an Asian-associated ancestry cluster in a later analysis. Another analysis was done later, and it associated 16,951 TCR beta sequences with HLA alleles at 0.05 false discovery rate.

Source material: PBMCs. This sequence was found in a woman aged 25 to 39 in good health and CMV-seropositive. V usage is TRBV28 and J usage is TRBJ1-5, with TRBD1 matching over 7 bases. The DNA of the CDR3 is TGTGCCAGCAGCCCACCGGGACAGCATGTTTATAGCAATCAGCCCCAGCATTTT. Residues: CASSPPGQHVYSNQPQHF.